This T cell receptor (beta chain) was recorded in a study of CD8 T cells in Susac syndrome. CDR1 and CDR2 (germline): DFQATT, SNEGSKA (reference sequence). Trimming shortened V by 3 bases and J by 7 bases, and 12 bases separated the two germline ends. The CDR3 sequence is 13 residues long. It was with random hexamers that about 0.45 to 1 ug RNA was reverse transcribed. TCRdb used MiXCR to reprocess the immunoSEQ multiplex PCR reads, holding one entry per CDR3 protein. The sample consists of 160,000 or so distinct CDR3 sequences, just under 95% of them appearing once. Sequencing of TCR beta covered CD8+ and CD4+ T cells obtained from blood. The control group consisted of healthy donors matched for age and sex. Study outcomes and limitations: The study conceded that relatively few individuals underwent its TCR sequencing and HLA analysis.

This clonotype has a single count. Its antigen is not identified. This receptor was obtained from a human donor in good health. The chain carries TRBV20-1 and TRBJ1-4; no definite D call. Sample: CD4+ T cells from PBMCs. CDR3 in DNA: TGCAGTGCTAGGACATCGTGGGGTGAAAAACTGTTTTTT. Translated, it gives CSARTSWGEKLFF.